These 31 T cell receptor beta chains were all obtained from the same sample, sequenced in a study of blood T cell repertoires in COVID-19. Libraries were prepared by immunoSEQ multiplex PCR; TCRdb keeps only in-frame clonotypes and omits some of them. The data hold some 300,000 clones, with 85% to 95% observed a single time. Sequenced material: PBMCs or T cells enriched from blood (not recorded which). The receptors here all came from a woman in her 30s who had been exposed to COVID-19.

The rearrangement joins TRBV4-3 to TRBJ2-1; the match to TRBD1 covers 9 bases. The germline CDR1 and CDR2 sequences are LGHNA and YSLEER. This CDR3 has 16 residues. V gave up 0 bases and J gave up 9 bases; unmatched junction bases: 9. In DNA, the CDR3 is TGCGCCAGCAGCCAAGATACCGGGACAGGGCTCAGTGAGCAGTTCTTC. Translation: CASSQDTGTGLSEQFF.

The chain recombines TRBV7-2 with TRBJ2-2, with D possibly being TRBD2 (5 bases). V was pared by 2 bases and J by 7 bases, with 14 bases between. The CDR3 contains 15 residues. Per the germline V gene, CDR1 is SGHTA and CDR2 is FQGNSA. The DNA for the CDR3 is TGTGCCAGCAGCTTAACGCGGCTAGCCGGCGGGGAGCTGTTTTTT. Translating it yields CASSLTRLAGGELFF.

This clone was counted a few times. This chain joins TRBV9 and TRBJ1-2, with TRBD1 identical over 9 bases. This CDR3 has 15 amino acids. In germline, CDR1 is SGDLS, CDR2 YYNGEE. Losses at the gene ends were 7 bases for V and 2 bases for J; bases not matched to a gene: 9. CDR3: CASGPGTGINYGYTF. CDR3 nucleotides: TGTGCCAGCGGACCCGGGACAGGGATCAACTATGGCTACACCTTC.

J is TRBJ1-2 and V is TRBV30; D remains ambiguous. Germline values: CDR1 GTSNPN, CDR2 SVGIG (reference sequence). The CDR3 has 14 residues. Trimming pared 3 bases from V and 5 bases from J, leaving 16 bases between. The CDR3: CAWRPPGGIYGYTF. The CDR3 region has the DNA TGTGCCTGGAGACCTCCAGGAGGCATATATGGCTACACCTTC.

The gene calls are TRBV3-1 (or the pseudogene TRBV3-2) and TRBJ1-5, with TRBD1 identical over 8 bases. V shed 5 bases, J shed 2 bases, and the junction held 5 bases outside the gene matches. Germline CDR1 reads LGHDT; CDR2 reads YNNKEL (reference sequence). CDR3 length: 15 amino acids. Here the CDR3 DNA reads TGTGCCAGCAGCGACAGGGGTCACGGCAATCAGCCCCAGCATTTT. This gives the protein CASSDRGHGNQPQHF.

The chain has TRBV9 and TRBJ2-3; the D gene is possibly TRBD1 (5 bases). V was shortened by 3 bases and J by 1 base, with 15 bases between the two germline ends. Germline CDR1 and CDR2: SGDLS and YYNGEE. The CDR3 totals 16 residues. The CDR3 bases are TGTGCCAGCAGCGGAAGGACACGGACGGGCACAGATACGCAGTATTTT. Translation gives CASSGRTRTGTDTQYF.

This chain connects TRBV5-5 to TRBJ2-7; possibly TRBD1 for D (6 bases). Trimming removed 4 bases at V and 0 bases at J, with 20 bases between. This CDR3 is built from 17 residues. CDR1 is SGHKS, CDR2 YYEKEE, per germline (reference sequence). The CDR3 region is CASSPQTRGLYSYEQYF. For the CDR3, the DNA is TGTGCCAGCAGCCCACAGACCAGGGGTCTCTACTCCTACGAGCAGTACTTC.

This chain uses TRBV11-2 with TRBJ1-1, with 10 bases fitting TRBD1. The V gene's germline CDR1 is SGHAT and CDR2 FQNNGV. V trimming: 1 base; J trimming: 5 bases; junction bases outside the gene matches: 1. The CDR3 runs 14 residues. The CDR3 DNA sequence: TGTGCCAGCAGCTTAGGGGACAGGGGAACTGAAGCTTTCTTT. Its translation: CASSLGDRGTEAFF.

V usage is TRBV9 and J usage is TRBJ2-7, with TRBD2 matching 10 bases. The CDR3 sequence is 15 residues long. V shed 3 bases, J shed 2 bases, and the junction held 5 bases outside the gene matches. Germline V gene sequence: CDR1 SGDLS, CDR2 YYNGEE. The DNA for the CDR3 is TGTGCCAGCAGCGGCGGGACTAGCGTAACCTACGAGCAGTACTTC. Amino acids: CASSGGTSVTYEQYF.

The chain is built from TRBV7-9 and TRBJ2-4; 7 bases agree with TRBD1. The CDR3 length is 12 residues. From germline, CDR1 is SEHNR and CDR2 FQNEAQ (reference sequence). Losses at the gene ends were 1 base for V and 16 bases for J; bases not matched to a gene: 7. The CDR3 protein is CASSLGDSTPYF. The CDR3 coding sequence is TGTGCCAGCAGCTTAGGGGACAGCACCCCTTACTTC.

The chain couples TRBV10-1 to TRBJ2-1; TRBD2 matches at 13 bases. The germline CDR1 and CDR2 sequences are WNHNN and SYGVQD (reference sequence). The trim removed 2 bases at V and 6 bases at J, leaving 4 bases unmatched. The CDR3 runs 16 residues. In DNA, the CDR3 is TGCGCCAGCAGTGAGACCACTAGCGGGGGGGTCAATGAGCAGTTCTTC. Translated: CASSETTSGGVNEQFF.

In this sample, this clone turned up a few times. This chain uses TRBV12-3 or TRBV12-4 with TRBJ1-1; D remains unclear. The CDR3 consists of 12 residues. The V end lost 7 bases, the J end lost 3 bases, and 9 bases lay between the germline ends. CDR3 bases: TGTGCCAGCAAATCGGGGTACACTGAAGCTTTCTTT. Encoded protein: CASKSGYTEAFF.

The chain joins TRBV6-5 to TRBJ1-5, with 8 bases that match TRBD1. J was trimmed by 9 bases and V by 2 bases; bases with no gene match: 6. This CDR3 comprises 14 residues. Germline CDR1 is MNHEY and CDR2 is SVGAGI. CDR3 sequence: CASSYGTGGWPQHF. The DNA of the CDR3 is TGTGCCAGCAGTTACGGTACAGGGGGATGGCCCCAGCATTTT.

This chain uses TRBV28 with TRBJ1-6; maybe TRBD1 (6 bases). The V end was cut by 8 bases, the J end by 10 bases, with 15 bases between. The CDR3 length is 13 residues. The germline V gene has CDR1 MDHEN and CDR2 SYDVKM. CDR3 region: CASGRTEGSPLHF. The CDR3 region has the DNA TGTGCCAGCGGAAGGACAGAGGGCTCACCCCTCCACTTT.

V usage is TRBV6-5 and J usage is TRBJ1-6, with D hard to call. Trimming took off 6 bases at V and 5 bases at J, with 11 bases between the two ends. The CDR3 contains 14 residues. Per the germline V gene, CDR1 is MNHEY and CDR2 is SVGAGI. CDR3 coding DNA: TGTGCCAGCAGCCACCGGGAAGATAATTCACCCCTCCACTTT. Protein sequence: CASSHREDNSPLHF.

This clone has just one count. V usage is TRBV6-5 and J usage is TRBJ1-5; D possibly corresponds to TRBD1 (6 bases). The CDR3 has 15 amino acids. Germline V gives CDR1 MNHEY, CDR2 SVGAGI. V lost 6 bases, J lost 1 base, and 13 bases lay in between. The CDR3 DNA reads TGTGCCAGCAGATTCTGGGGACAAAGCAATCAGCCCCAGCATTTT. It yields the protein CASRFWGQSNQPQHF.

The genes are TRBV5-1 and TRBJ1-2; possibly TRBD1 for D (5 bases). This CDR3 spans 15 amino acids. Germline V gene data show CDR1 as SGHRS and CDR2 as YFSETQ. V lost 4 bases, J lost 7 bases, and 20 bases lay in between. CDR3 sequence (DNA): TGCGCCAGCAGCCCTGGGGCGGTGAGAACCTCTGGCTACACCTTC. It is translated as CASSPGAVRTSGYTF.

This clone was seen just once. This rearrangement joins TRBV18 to TRBJ2-1; 7 nucleotides line up with TRBD1. J lost 8 bases, V lost 1 base, and 2 bases had no gene match. Germline CDR1 and CDR2: KGHSH and LQKENI. There are 13 residues in the CDR3. CDR3 DNA: TGTGCCAGCTCACCACAGGGGGCGCATGAGCAGTTCTTC. It is translated as CASSPQGAHEQFF.

The CDR3 is CASSLAVNTGELFF. The DNA of the CDR3 is TGTGCCAGCAGCTTAGCAGTGAACACCGGGGAGCTGTTTTTT. The J gene is TRBJ2-2, the V gene TRBV11-2; D remains ambiguous. Trimming cost V 1 base and J 1 base, with 4 bases left between them. Germline CDR1 is SGHAT and CDR2 is FQNNGV. CDR3 length: 14 amino acids.

V gene TRBV11-2 combines with J gene TRBJ2-1; 10 bases align to TRBD2. The CDR3 loop spans 13 amino acids. Germline V gene sequence: CDR1 SGHAT, CDR2 FQNNGV. V lost 9 bases and J lost 9; bases outside the gene matches: 8. CDR3 loop: CASTPSGGSEQFF. The DNA for the CDR3 is TGTGCCAGTACCCCTAGCGGGGGCTCTGAGCAGTTCTTC.

V and J are TRBV24-1 and TRBJ1-2; perhaps TRBD1 as D (6 bases). Germline V gene data show CDR1 as KGHDR and CDR2 as SFDVKD. Trimming left V 7 bases short and J 4 bases short, with 9 bases between. This CDR3 has 12 amino acids. In nucleotides, the CDR3 is TGTGCCACCAGGGGGGCAGCCTATGGCTACACCTTC. Translation gives CATRGAAYGYTF.

Worth noting for this clone: Other DNA sequences from this sample encode an identical CDR3 as well. The chain uses TRBV9 and TRBJ1-2, with 12 bases matching TRBD1. The germline gives CDR1 SGDLS, CDR2 YYNGEE. With 3 bases clipped from V and 5 bases from J, the junction kept 2 bases outside the gene matches. The CDR3 has 14 residues. CDR3 amino acids: CASSAGQGAYGYTF. The CDR3 DNA follows: TGTGCCAGCAGCGCGGGACAGGGGGCATATGGCTACACCTTC.

The chain joins TRBV5-4 to TRBJ2-3, with D possibly being TRBD2 (6 bases). The germline gives CDR1 SGHNT, CDR2 YYREEE (reference sequence). Trimming cost V 4 bases and J 0 bases, with 9 bases left between them. The CDR3 spans 14 residues. The CDR3 DNA reads TGTGCCAGCAGCCCGACTAGAAGCACAGATACGCAGTATTTT. This encodes CASSPTRSTDTQYF. Looking up the rest from reference TRBV5-4 and TRBJ2-3 gives the full variable domain: ETGVTQSPTHLIKTRGQQVTLRCSSQSGHNTVSWYQQALGQGPQFIFQYYREEENGRGNFPPRFSGLQFPNYSSELNVNALELDDSALYLCASSPTRSTDTQYFGPGTRLTVL.

This chain uses TRBV13 with TRBJ2-2; tentative D call: TRBD2 (6 bases). The V end lost 5 bases, the J end lost 2 bases, and 15 bases lay between the germline ends. The CDR3 sequence is 16 residues long. Germline V CDR1 and CDR2: PRHDT, FYEKMQ (reference sequence). The CDR3 coding sequence is TGTGCCAGCAGCAAAGCCGGGACTGTCAACACCGGGGAGCTGTTTTTT. Its protein is CASSKAGTVNTGELFF.

The chain is built from TRBV6-6 and TRBJ1-1; tentative D call: TRBD1 (5 bases). The germline V gene encodes CDR1 MNHNY and CDR2 SVGAGI (reference sequence). Trimming stripped 7 bases from V and 7 bases from J, with 13 bases between. The CDR3 contains 12 residues. Written as DNA, the CDR3 is TGTGCCAGCACCCGTGGAACAGGTGAAGCTTTCTTT. This sequence encodes CASTRGTGEAFF.

This chain links TRBV6-1 with TRBJ1-5, with TRBD1 matching 7 bases. V lost 2 bases to trimming and J lost 4 bases; unmatched junction nucleotides: 5. This CDR3 is built from 15 residues. Germline CDR1 and CDR2: MNHNS and SASEGT. The CDR3 loop reads CASSEWGTENQPQHF. CDR3 DNA sequence: TGTGCCAGCAGTGAATGGGGGACAGAGAATCAGCCCCAGCATTTT.

The genes are TRBV2 and TRBJ1-3; TRBD1 is a possible D gene (6 bases). The CDR3 covers 15 residues. Germline CDR1 and CDR2: SNHLY and FYNNEI. The V end lost 4 bases, the J end lost 2 bases, and 12 bases lay between the germline ends. In DNA, the CDR3 is TGTGCCAGCAGTGTCGAACAGGGAACTGGAAACACCATATATTTT. Protein: CASSVEQGTGNTIYF.

The chain has TRBV6-2 or TRBV6-3 and TRBJ2-7; a weak D match, TRBD2 (5 bases). The CDR3 runs 13 residues. Germline values: CDR1 MNHEY, CDR2 SVGEGT. V was shortened by 5 bases and J by 3 bases, with 11 bases between the two germline ends. CDR3 sequence (DNA): TGTGCCAGCAGTACTAGACGGAGCTACGAGCAGTACTTC. Its translation is CASSTRRSYEQYF.

The rearrangement joins TRBV18 to TRBJ2-5, with D tentatively TRBD1 (5 bases). Trimming shortened V by 3 bases and J by 1 base, and 6 bases separated the two germline ends. The CDR3 has 13 residues. Germline V gene lookup returns CDR1 KGHSH and CDR2 LQKENI. CDR3 sequence (DNA): TGTGCCAGCTCACCCGACAGCCAAGAGACCCAGTACTTC. It specifies CASSPDSQETQYF.

This sequence joins TRBV2 and TRBJ1-2; the match to TRBD1 covers 12 bases. The CDR3 sequence is 16 residues long. Germline V gene sequence: CDR1 SNHLY, CDR2 FYNNEI. The V and J ends lost 6 bases and 6 bases, in that order; junction bases with no gene match: 11. This CDR3 reads CASSRDRGLYDDGYTF. DNA for the CDR3: TGTGCCAGCAGCCGGGACAGGGGGCTTTATGATGATGGCTACACCTTC. The whole variable domain, remainder taken from reference TRBV2 and TRBJ1-2, is EPEVTQTPSHQVTQMGQEVILRCVPISNHLYFYWYRQILGQKVEFLVSFYNNEISEKSEIFDDQFSVERPDGSNFTLKIRSTKLEDSAMYFCASSRDRGLYDDGYTFGSGTRLTVV.

Only one count was recorded for this clone. The chain combines TRBV3-1 (or the pseudogene TRBV3-2) with TRBJ2-3, with D uncertain. In germline, CDR1 is LGHDT, CDR2 YNNKEL (reference sequence). V was cut by 1 base and J by 2 bases, with 10 bases left in between. This CDR3 spans 15 amino acids. Here the CDR3 reads CASSQGAVYTDTQYF. DNA for the CDR3: TGTGCCAGCAGCCAAGGAGCTGTGTACACAGATACGCAGTATTTT.